This T cell receptor (beta chain) stems from a study of CD8 T cells in Susac syndrome. An amount of RNA that ranged from roughly 0.5 to 1 ug was reverse transcribed with random hexamers. The immunoSEQ assay covered 54 Vbeta and 13 Jbeta segments for CDR3. From the immunoSEQ multiplex PCR reads, TCRdb called clonotypes with MiXCR, one entry per CDR3 protein. The table has approximately 87,000 distinct CDR3 sequences, 96% seen once. As for this clonotype: Its cognate antigen is unknown.

The germline gives CDR1 GTSNPN, CDR2 SVGIG (reference sequence). The V end was cut by 4 bases, the J end by 8 bases, with 12 bases between. This CDR3 has 12 residues. Study-wide results and limits: It was in TEMRA cells and active patients that Susac CD8+ clonal expansion peaked.

Sequencing of TCR beta covered CD8+ and CD4+ T cells obtained from blood. TEMRA cells were FACS-enriched, while CD8+ and CD4+ T cells were negatively isolated. This sequence originates from a human donor with Susac syndrome. Sequences were obtained from CD8+ T cells from PBMCs. The chain employs TRBV30 and TRBJ2-1; no firm D call. CDR3 sequence (DNA): TGTGCCTGGACAGGAGACCGGGATGAGCAGTTCTTC. Residues: CAWTGDRDEQFF.